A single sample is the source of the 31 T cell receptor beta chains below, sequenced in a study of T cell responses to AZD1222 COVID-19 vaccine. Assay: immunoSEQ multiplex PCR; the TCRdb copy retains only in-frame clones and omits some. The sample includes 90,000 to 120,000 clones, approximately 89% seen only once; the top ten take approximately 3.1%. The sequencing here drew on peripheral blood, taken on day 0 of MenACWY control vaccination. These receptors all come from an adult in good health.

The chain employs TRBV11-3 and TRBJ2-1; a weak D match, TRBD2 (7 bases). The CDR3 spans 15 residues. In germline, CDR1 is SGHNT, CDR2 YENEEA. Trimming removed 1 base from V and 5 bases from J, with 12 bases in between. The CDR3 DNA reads TGTGCCAGCAGCTTAGGGGGGGGGCCCCACAATGAGCAGTTCTTC. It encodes CASSLGGGPHNEQFF. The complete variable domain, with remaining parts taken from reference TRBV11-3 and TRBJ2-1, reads EAGVVQSPRYKIIEKKQPVAFWCNPISGHNTLYWYLQNLGQGPELLIRYENEEAVDDSQLPKDRFSAERLKGVDSTLKIQPAELGDSAVYLCASSLGGGPHNEQFFGPGTRLTVL.

In DNA, the CDR3 is TGTGCCAGTAGTACCTGGACTAACTCCTATAATTCACCCCTCCACTTT. Amino acid sequence: CASSTWTNSYNSPLHF. The chain has TRBV19 and TRBJ1-6; D unresolved. The CDR3 has 16 residues. The germline CDR1 and CDR2 sequences are LNHDA and SQIVND (reference sequence). Trimming cost V 4 bases and J 0 bases, with 10 bases left between them. The full variable domain, in which reference TRBV19 and TRBJ1-6 provide the parts outside the CDR3, is DGGITQSPKYLFRKEGQNVTLSCEQNLNHDAMYWYRQDPGQGLRLIYYSQIVNDFQKGDIAEGYSVSREKKESFPLTVTSAQKNPTAFYLCASSTWTNSYNSPLHFGNGTRLTVT.

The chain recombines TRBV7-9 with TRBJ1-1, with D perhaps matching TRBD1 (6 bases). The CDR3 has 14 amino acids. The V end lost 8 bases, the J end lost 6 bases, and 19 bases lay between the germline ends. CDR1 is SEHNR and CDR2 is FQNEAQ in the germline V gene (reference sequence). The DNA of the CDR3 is TGTGCCAGCCATAGGGACACGATTCTATCTGAAGCTTTCTTT. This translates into CASHRDTILSEAFF.

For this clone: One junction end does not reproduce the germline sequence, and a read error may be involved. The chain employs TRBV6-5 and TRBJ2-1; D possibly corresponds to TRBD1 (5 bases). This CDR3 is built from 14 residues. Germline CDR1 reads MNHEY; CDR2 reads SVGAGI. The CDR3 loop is CASTDSPGYTEQFF. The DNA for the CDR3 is TGTGCCAGCACCGACTCCCCAGGGTACACTGAGCAGTTCTTC.

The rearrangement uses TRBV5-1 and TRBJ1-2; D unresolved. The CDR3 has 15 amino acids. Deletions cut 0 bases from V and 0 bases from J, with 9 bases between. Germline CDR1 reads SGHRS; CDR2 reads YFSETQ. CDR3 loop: CASSLGHPANYGYTF. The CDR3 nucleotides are TGCGCCAGCAGCTTGGGACACCCAGCTAACTATGGCTACACCTTC.

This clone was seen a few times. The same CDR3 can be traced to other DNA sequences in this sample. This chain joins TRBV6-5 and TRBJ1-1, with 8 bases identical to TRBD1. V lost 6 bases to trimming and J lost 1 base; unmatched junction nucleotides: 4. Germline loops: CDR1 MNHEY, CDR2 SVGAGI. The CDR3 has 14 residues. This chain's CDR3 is CASSRGQGNTEAFF. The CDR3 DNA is TGTGCCAGCAGCCGTGGACAGGGGAACACTGAAGCTTTCTTT.

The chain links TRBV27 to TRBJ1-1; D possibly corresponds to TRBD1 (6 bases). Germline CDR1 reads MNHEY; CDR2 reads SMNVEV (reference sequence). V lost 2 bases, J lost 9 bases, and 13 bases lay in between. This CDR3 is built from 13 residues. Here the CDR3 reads CASSLGQGGQAFF. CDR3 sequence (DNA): TGTGCCAGCAGTTTAGGGCAAGGGGGGCAAGCTTTCTTT.

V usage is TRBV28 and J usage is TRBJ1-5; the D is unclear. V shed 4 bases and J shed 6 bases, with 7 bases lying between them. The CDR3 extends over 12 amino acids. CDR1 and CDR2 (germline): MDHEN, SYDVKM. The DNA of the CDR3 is TGTGCCAGCAGTTCCCTCCCTCAGCCCCAGCATTTT. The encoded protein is CASSSLPQPQHF.

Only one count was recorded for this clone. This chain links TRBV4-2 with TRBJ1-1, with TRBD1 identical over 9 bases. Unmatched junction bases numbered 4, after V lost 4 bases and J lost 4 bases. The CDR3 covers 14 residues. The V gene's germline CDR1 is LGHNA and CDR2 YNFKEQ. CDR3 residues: CASSRGQGGTEAFF. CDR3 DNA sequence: TGTGCCAGCAGCCGGGGACAGGGCGGCACTGAAGCTTTCTTT.

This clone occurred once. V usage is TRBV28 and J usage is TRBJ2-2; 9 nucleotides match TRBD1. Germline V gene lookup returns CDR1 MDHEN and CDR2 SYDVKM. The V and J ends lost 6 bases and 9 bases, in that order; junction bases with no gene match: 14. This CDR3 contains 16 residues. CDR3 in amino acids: CASSPPGQGSSRELFF. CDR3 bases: TGTGCCAGCAGCCCCCCGGGACAGGGATCCTCCCGGGAGCTGTTTTTT.

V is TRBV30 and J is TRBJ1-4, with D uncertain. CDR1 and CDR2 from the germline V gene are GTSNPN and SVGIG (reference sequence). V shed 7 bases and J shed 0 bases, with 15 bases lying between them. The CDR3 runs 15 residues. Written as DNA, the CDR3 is TGTGCCTCCTCGCGGCTACAGTCAACTAATGAAAAACTGTTTTTT. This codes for CASSRLQSTNEKLFF.

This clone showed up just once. CDR3 in amino acids: CASSPLGTGNRNTEAFF. Here the CDR3 DNA reads TGTGCCAGCTCACCTTTAGGGACAGGGAATCGGAACACTGAAGCTTTCTTT. This chain uses TRBV18 with TRBJ1-1; 9 bases fit TRBD1. The V gene's germline CDR1 is KGHSH and CDR2 LQKENI. CDR3 length: 17 amino acids. The V and J ends lost 3 bases and 1 base, in that order; junction bases with no gene match: 9.

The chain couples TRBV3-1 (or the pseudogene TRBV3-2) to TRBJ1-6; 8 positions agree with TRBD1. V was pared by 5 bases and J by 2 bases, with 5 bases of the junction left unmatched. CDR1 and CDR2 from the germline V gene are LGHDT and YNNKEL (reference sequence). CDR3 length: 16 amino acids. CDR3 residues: CASSKTTGAYNSPLHF. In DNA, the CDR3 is TGTGCCAGCAGCAAAACGACAGGGGCCTATAATTCACCCCTCCACTTT.

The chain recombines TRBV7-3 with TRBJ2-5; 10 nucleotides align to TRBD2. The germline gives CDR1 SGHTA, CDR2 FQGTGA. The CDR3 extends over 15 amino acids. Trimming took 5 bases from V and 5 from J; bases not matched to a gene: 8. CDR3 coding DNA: TGTGCCAGCAGCCCCGGCTCGACTAGCGGGGAGACCCAGTACTTC. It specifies CASSPGSTSGETQYF.

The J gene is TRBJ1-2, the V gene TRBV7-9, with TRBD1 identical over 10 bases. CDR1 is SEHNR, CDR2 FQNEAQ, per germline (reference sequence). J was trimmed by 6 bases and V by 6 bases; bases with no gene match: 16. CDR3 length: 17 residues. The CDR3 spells CASSHHRRETGGDGYTF. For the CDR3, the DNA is TGTGCCAGCAGTCACCATCGCCGTGAGACAGGGGGCGATGGCTACACCTTC.

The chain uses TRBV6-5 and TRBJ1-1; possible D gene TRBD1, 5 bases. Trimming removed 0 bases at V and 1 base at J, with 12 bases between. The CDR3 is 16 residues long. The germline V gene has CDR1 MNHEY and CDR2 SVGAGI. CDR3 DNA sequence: TGTGCCAGCAGTTACTCGTGGGGCGGAACGAACACTGAAGCTTTCTTT. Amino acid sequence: CASSYSWGGTNTEAFF.

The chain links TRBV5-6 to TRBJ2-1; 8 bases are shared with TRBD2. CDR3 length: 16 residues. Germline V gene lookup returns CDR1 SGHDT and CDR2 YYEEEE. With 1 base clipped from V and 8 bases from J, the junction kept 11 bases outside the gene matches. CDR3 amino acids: CASSLRVPAGGHEQFF. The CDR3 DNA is TGTGCCAGCAGCTTGAGGGTACCGGCGGGGGGCCATGAGCAGTTCTTC.

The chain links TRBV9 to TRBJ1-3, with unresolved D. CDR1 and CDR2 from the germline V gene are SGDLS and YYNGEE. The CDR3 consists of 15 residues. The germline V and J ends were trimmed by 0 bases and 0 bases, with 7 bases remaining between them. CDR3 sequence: CASSVDGSSGNTIYF. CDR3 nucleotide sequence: TGTGCCAGCAGCGTAGACGGTAGCTCTGGAAACACCATATATTTT.

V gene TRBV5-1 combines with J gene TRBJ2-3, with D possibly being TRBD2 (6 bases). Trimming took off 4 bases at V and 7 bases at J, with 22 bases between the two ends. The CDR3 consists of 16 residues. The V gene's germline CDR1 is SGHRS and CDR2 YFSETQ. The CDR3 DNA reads TGCGCCAGCAGCCTCCTTAGCGGAAAAACGCTCAATACGCAGTATTTT. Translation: CASSLLSGKTLNTQYF.

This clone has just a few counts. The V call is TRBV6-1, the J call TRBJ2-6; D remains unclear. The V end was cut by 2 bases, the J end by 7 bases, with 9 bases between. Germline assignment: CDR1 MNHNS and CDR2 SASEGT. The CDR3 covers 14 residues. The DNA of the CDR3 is TGTGCCAGCAGTGAAAGGGCCGATGCCAACGTCCTGACTTTC. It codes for CASSERADANVLTF.

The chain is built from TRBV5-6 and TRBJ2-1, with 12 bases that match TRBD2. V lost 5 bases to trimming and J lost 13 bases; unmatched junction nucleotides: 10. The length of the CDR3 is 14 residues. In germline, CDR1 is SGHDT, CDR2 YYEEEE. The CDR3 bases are TGTGCCAGCAGTACCGGGACTAGCGGGCTGGGACAGTTCTTC. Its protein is CASSTGTSGLGQFF.

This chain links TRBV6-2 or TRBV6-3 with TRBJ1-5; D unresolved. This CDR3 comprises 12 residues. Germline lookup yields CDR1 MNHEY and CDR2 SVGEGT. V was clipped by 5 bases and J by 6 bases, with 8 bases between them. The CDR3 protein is CASSRSAQPQHF. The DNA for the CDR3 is TGTGCCAGCAGTCGCTCGGCTCAGCCCCAGCATTTT.

The CDR3: CATSSGARTEAFF. CDR3 bases: TGTGCCACCAGCAGTGGGGCCCGCACTGAAGCTTTCTTT. This sequence joins TRBV15 and TRBJ1-1; tentatively, D is TRBD1 (5 bases). Germline V lookup: CDR1 LNHNV, CDR2 YYDKDF (reference sequence). The CDR3 sequence is 13 residues long. V was shortened by 3 bases and J by 4 bases, with 9 bases between the two germline ends.

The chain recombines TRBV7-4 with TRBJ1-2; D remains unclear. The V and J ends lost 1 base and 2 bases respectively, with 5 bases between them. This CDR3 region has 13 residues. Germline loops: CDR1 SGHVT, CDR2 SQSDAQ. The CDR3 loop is CASSLGRNYGYTF. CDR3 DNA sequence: TGTGCCAGCAGCTTAGGCCGGAACTATGGCTACACCTTC.

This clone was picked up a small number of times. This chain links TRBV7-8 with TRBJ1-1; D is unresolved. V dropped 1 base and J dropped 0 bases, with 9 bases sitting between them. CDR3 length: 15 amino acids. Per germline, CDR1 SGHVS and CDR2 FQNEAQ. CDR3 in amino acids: CASSLGITLNTEAFF. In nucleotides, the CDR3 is TGTGCCAGCAGCTTAGGGATAACCCTGAACACTGAAGCTTTCTTT.

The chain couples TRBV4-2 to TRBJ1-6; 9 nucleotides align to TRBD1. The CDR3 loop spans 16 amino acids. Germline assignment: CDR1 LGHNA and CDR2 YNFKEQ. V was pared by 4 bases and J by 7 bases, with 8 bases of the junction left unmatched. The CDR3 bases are TGTGCCAGCAGCCGACCCCGGGACAGGGACAATTCACCCCTCCACTTT. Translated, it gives CASSRPRDRDNSPLHF.

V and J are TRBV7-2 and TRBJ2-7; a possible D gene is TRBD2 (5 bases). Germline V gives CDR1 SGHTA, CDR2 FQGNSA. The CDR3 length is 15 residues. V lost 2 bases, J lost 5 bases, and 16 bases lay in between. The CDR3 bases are TGTGCCAGCAGCTTATTCGCTAGCTTATTCGACGAGCAGTACTTC. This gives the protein CASSLFASLFDEQYF.

The CDR3 nucleotides read TGTGCCAGCGAGGACAGGGTAAACACTGAAGCTTTCTTT. It translates to CASEDRVNTEAFF. This sequence joins TRBV2 and TRBJ1-1; 8 nucleotides line up with TRBD1. Germline V lookup: CDR1 SNHLY, CDR2 FYNNEI. The CDR3 runs to 13 residues. Germline trimming cut 8 bases from V and 2 bases from J; bases unmatched to any gene: 4.

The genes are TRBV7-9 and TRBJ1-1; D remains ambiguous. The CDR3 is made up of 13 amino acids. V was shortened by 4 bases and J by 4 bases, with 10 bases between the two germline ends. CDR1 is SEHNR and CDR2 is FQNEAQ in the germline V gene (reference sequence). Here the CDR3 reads CASSSLIGTEAFF. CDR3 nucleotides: TGTGCCAGCAGCTCCTTGATAGGCACTGAAGCTTTCTTT.

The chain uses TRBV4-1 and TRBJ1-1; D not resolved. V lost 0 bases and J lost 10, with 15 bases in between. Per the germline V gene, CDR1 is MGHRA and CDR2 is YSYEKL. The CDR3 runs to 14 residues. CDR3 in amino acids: CASSQEHPLVRAFF. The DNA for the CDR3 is TGCGCCAGCAGCCAAGAGCACCCTCTAGTGAGAGCTTTCTTT.

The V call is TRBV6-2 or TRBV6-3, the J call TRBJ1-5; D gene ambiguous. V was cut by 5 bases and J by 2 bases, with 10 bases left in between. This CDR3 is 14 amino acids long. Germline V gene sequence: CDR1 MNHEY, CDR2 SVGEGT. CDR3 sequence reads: CASSAGWGNQPQHF. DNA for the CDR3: TGTGCCAGCAGTGCCGGGTGGGGCAATCAGCCCCAGCATTTT.